This entry features one T cell receptor (beta chain) sequence. Its antigen is undetermined. All of the donors were Caucasians in good health. CDR1 and CDR2 from the germline V gene are MRHNA and SNTAGT. V lost 0 bases to trimming and J lost 6 bases; unmatched junction nucleotides: 8. The CDR3 totals 17 residues. The source of the sample is a study of identical twins. Overall study findings and caveats: Weaker excess twin sharing was seen among beta out-of-frame sequences.

Template switching created a universal primer site, and the cDNA included unique molecular identifiers. TCRdb passed the 5' RACE reads through MiXCR, listing each CDR3 protein once. Of roughly 1,500,000 distinct CDR3 sequences in the sample, around a third were seen once. This chain joins TRBV6-4 and TRBJ2-3; 11 bases map to TRBD2. The source material was cord blood. The TCR was taken from a newborn girl in good health. CDR3 residues: CASSDSYLTSGSDTQYF. The CDR3 nucleotides read TGTGCCAGCAGTGACTCGTATTTAACTAGCGGGAGTGATACGCAGTATTTT.